Below, 27 T cell receptor beta chains from the same sample are listed, as sequenced in a study of blood T cell repertoires in COVID-19. The repertoire was sequenced with immunoSEQ multiplex PCR; TCRdb's copy has only in-frame clones and lacks some. The sample shows about 72,000 clones, over 80% of them seen only once. The sample consisted of peripheral blood. The source of these receptors is a human donor in a cohort sampled during active COVID-19.

The chain has TRBV4-1 and TRBJ2-7; D is possibly TRBD1 (6 bases). The ends were cut back, 1 base at V and 5 bases at J, with 21 bases in the middle. Germline lookup yields CDR1 MGHRA and CDR2 YSYEKL. CDR3 length: 17 amino acids. CDR3: CASSQALRTSTGNEQYF. The DNA for the CDR3 is TGCGCCAGCAGCCAAGCATTGAGGACCTCAACAGGGAACGAGCAGTACTTC.

J is TRBJ2-7 and V is TRBV13; 9 positions agree with TRBD2. The CDR3 is 16 amino acids. Germline lookup yields CDR1 PRHDT and CDR2 FYEKMQ (reference sequence). J gave up 4 bases and V 5 bases, and 12 bases lay outside the gene matches. DNA of the CDR3: TGTGCCAGCAGCCCCGAGTCCGGGACTAGCTTGTACGAGCAGTACTTC. Residues: CASSPESGTSLYEQYF. Full variable domain (outside the CDR3, taken from reference TRBV13 and TRBJ2-7): AAGVIQSPRHLIKEKRETATLKCYPIPRHDTVYWYQQGPGQDPQFLISFYEKMQSDKGSIPDRFSAQQFSDYHSELNMSSLELGDSALYFCASSPESGTSLYEQYFGPGTRLTVT.

In this sample, this clone turned up once. The V gene is TRBV3-1 (or the pseudogene TRBV3-2), the J gene TRBJ2-7; D ambiguous. The germline V and J ends were trimmed by 3 bases and 7 bases, with 13 bases remaining between them. The CDR3 is made up of 13 amino acids. Germline lookup yields CDR1 LGHDT and CDR2 YNNKEL (reference sequence). In DNA form, the CDR3 reads TGTGCCAGCAGCCAGGCCGTATGGTCGGAGCAGTACTTC. Encoded protein: CASSQAVWSEQYF.

A single count supports this clone. The chain combines TRBV19 with TRBJ1-1; D perhaps matches TRBD1 (6 bases). Germline CDR1 reads LNHDA; CDR2 reads SQIVND (reference sequence). The length of the CDR3 is 14 residues. The V end lost 8 bases, the J end lost 4 bases, and 17 bases lay between the germline ends. Here the CDR3 DNA reads TGTGCCAGTGGGGCAGGAGGGGGGGCCACTGAAGCTTTCTTT. This codes for CASGAGGGATEAFF.

The J gene is TRBJ1-5, the V gene TRBV19; a weak D match, TRBD1 (5 bases). Germline V gene lookup returns CDR1 LNHDA and CDR2 SQIVND (reference sequence). This CDR3 has 16 amino acids. V gave up 0 bases and J gave up 0 bases, with 9 bases separating them. Here the CDR3 reads CASSIDRTYSNQPQHF. For the CDR3, the DNA is TGTGCCAGTAGTATAGACAGGACATATAGCAATCAGCCCCAGCATTTT.

V and J are TRBV19 and TRBJ1-2; TRBD1 matches at 8 bases. This CDR3 comprises 13 residues. Trimming at V came to 6 bases and at J to 4 bases, leaving 4 bases not matched to a gene. Per germline, CDR1 LNHDA and CDR2 SQIVND (reference sequence). CDR3 loop: CASRTGGSYGYTF. The CDR3 DNA is TGTGCCAGTAGAACAGGGGGTTCCTATGGCTACACCTTC.

In nucleotides, the CDR3 is TGTGCCAGCAGTTACCTCAAGGTCGGGGAGGGTCGGGAGCAGTTCTTC. Residues: CASSYLKVGEGREQFF. This chain links TRBV6-6 with TRBJ2-1, with TRBD2 identical over 7 bases. CDR3 length: 16 residues. Germline V gene sequence: CDR1 MNHNY, CDR2 SVGAGI (reference sequence). Losses at the gene ends were 2 bases for V and 10 bases for J; bases not matched to a gene: 14.

This clone came up once. This chain links TRBV2 with TRBJ2-1, with 10 bases identical to TRBD1. V shed 8 bases and J 10 bases; nucleotides not matched to a gene: 8. The CDR3 loop spans 13 amino acids. Per germline, CDR1 SNHLY and CDR2 FYNNEI. The CDR3 region is CASRDRGKGEQFF. CDR3 coding DNA: TGTGCCAGCCGGGACAGGGGCAAGGGCGAGCAGTTCTTC.

CDR3 region: CASSPGATYEQYF. For the CDR3, the DNA is TGTGCCAGCAGCCCAGGGGCAACCTACGAGCAGTACTTC. The J gene is TRBJ2-7, the V gene TRBV3-1 (or the pseudogene TRBV3-2); maybe TRBD1 (6 bases). Germline loops: CDR1 LGHDT, CDR2 YNNKEL (reference sequence). This CDR3 contains 13 residues. The ends were cut back, 4 bases at V and 2 bases at J, with 9 bases in the middle.

The chain carries TRBV24-1 and TRBJ1-5; D ambiguous. The CDR3 is 14 amino acids. Germline CDR1 reads KGHDR; CDR2 reads SFDVKD. V dropped 4 bases and J dropped 0 bases, with 6 bases sitting between them. The CDR3 nucleotides are TGTGCCACCAGTGAAGGAGATAGCAATCAGCCCCAGCATTTT. Encoded protein: CATSEGDSNQPQHF.

This clone has only one observation. This rearrangement joins TRBV6-5 to TRBJ1-1; tentative D call: TRBD1 (6 bases). The CDR3 runs 14 residues. Germline V gives CDR1 MNHEY, CDR2 SVGAGI. Trimming removed 8 bases from V and 1 base from J, with 14 bases in between. In nucleotides, the CDR3 is TGTGCCAGCGGGACCTCACAGGGGAACACTGAAGCTTTCTTT. Residues: CASGTSQGNTEAFF.

This clone appeared a few times. The V call is TRBV7-2, the J call TRBJ1-2, with no clear D. The CDR3 has 14 residues. V was cut by 5 bases and J by 6 bases, with 16 bases left in between. Germline values: CDR1 SGHTA, CDR2 FQGNSA. CDR3 DNA sequence: TGTGCCAGCAGCCCACCAATGAGTGTGGATGGCTACACCTTC. Translated, it gives CASSPPMSVDGYTF.

This chain links TRBV18 with TRBJ2-1, with D perhaps TRBD2 (6 bases). From germline, CDR1 is KGHSH and CDR2 LQKENI. V lost 3 bases to trimming and J lost 8 bases, with 11 bases between them. The CDR3 contains 13 residues. The CDR3 DNA reads as TGTGCCAGCTCACCCCAACCGGGAGATGAGCAGTTCTTC. The encoded protein is CASSPQPGDEQFF.

The CDR3 coding sequence is TGCGCCAGCCCCGACAGGGGGCATCAGCCCCAGCATTTT. Protein: CASPDRGHQPQHF. The chain is built from TRBV5-1 and TRBJ1-5; the match to TRBD1 covers 10 bases. Germline CDR1 reads SGHRS; CDR2 reads YFSETQ. The CDR3 length is 13 residues. V lost 7 bases, J lost 5 bases, and 3 bases stayed unmatched.

The J gene is TRBJ2-2, the V gene TRBV5-1; a possible D gene is TRBD1 (5 bases). V was clipped by 6 bases and J by 5 bases, with 11 bases between them. Germline V gene data show CDR1 as SGHRS and CDR2 as YFSETQ. This CDR3 spans 13 amino acids. CDR3 protein: CASMQGWTGELFF. CDR3 bases: TGCGCCAGCATGCAGGGATGGACCGGGGAGCTGTTTTTT.

This chain joins TRBV14 and TRBJ1-2, with D unresolved. The length of the CDR3 is 13 residues. Germline values: CDR1 SGHDN, CDR2 FVKESK. Deletions cut 1 base from V and 0 bases from J, with 3 bases between. The CDR3 sequence is CASSQGANYGYTF. The CDR3 DNA reads as TGTGCCAGCAGCCAAGGAGCTAACTATGGCTACACCTTC.

The chain employs TRBV6-5 and TRBJ1-1; perhaps TRBD1 as D (5 bases). This CDR3 comprises 15 residues. The V end lost 8 bases, the J end lost 0 bases, and 16 bases lay between the germline ends. In germline, CDR1 is MNHEY, CDR2 SVGAGI. The CDR3 nucleotides are TGTGCCAGCTCTCCGGGGGGTTTTATGAACACTGAAGCTTTCTTT. This sequence encodes CASSPGGFMNTEAFF.

The chain combines TRBV27 with TRBJ2-3, with TRBD1 identical over 8 bases. The CDR3 covers 15 residues. J gave up 4 bases and V 0 bases, and 3 bases lay outside the gene matches. CDR1 and CDR2 (germline): MNHEY, SMNVEV (reference sequence). The CDR3 nucleotides are TGTGCCAGCAGTTTATCCAGGGGGCAGGCAGATACGCAGTATTTT. This codes for CASSLSRGQADTQYF.

The rearrangement links TRBV9 to TRBJ1-2; TRBD1 is a possible D gene (5 bases). Germline V lookup: CDR1 SGDLS, CDR2 YYNGEE. CDR3 length: 14 residues. Trimming stripped 7 bases from V and 4 bases from J, with 17 bases between. DNA of the CDR3: TGTGCCAGCGGGGGGGATCTCGCATCCTATGGCTACACCTTC. Its protein is CASGGDLASYGYTF.

The gene calls are TRBV4-1 and TRBJ1-1; D remains unclear. V was trimmed by 2 bases and J by 1 base, leaving 14 bases between them. Germline loops: CDR1 MGHRA, CDR2 YSYEKL. The CDR3 sequence is 16 residues long. CDR3 DNA sequence: TGCGCCAGCAGCCAACTACCCAGAGGGAGGAACACTGAAGCTTTCTTT. Translating gives CASSQLPRGRNTEAFF.

Only a few counts were recorded for this clone. The CDR3 protein is CAWDRDSEAAPLHF. In DNA form, the CDR3 reads TGTGCCTGGGACAGAGACAGTGAGGCCGCACCCCTCCACTTT. The V gene is TRBV30, the J gene TRBJ1-6; tentatively, D is TRBD1 (5 bases). This CDR3 has 14 residues. Germline V CDR1 and CDR2: GTSNPN, SVGIG (reference sequence). V was cut by 5 bases and J by 11 bases, with 19 bases left in between. Variable domain in full (rest from reference TRBV30 and TRBJ1-6): SQTIHQWPATLVQPVGSPLSLECTVEGTSNPNLYWYRQAAGRGLQLLFYSVGIGQISSEVPQNLSASRPQDRQFILSSKKLLLSDSGFYLCAWDRDSEAAPLHFGNGTRLTVT.

The V call is TRBV2, the J call TRBJ1-2; D uncertain. This CDR3 is built from 13 residues. The germline V gene has CDR1 SNHLY and CDR2 FYNNEI. V was shortened by 9 bases and J by 8 bases, with 19 bases between the two germline ends. The CDR3 nucleotides are TGTGCCAGTACCAACGTGCTCGGAGGGGGCTACACCTTC. As protein: CASTNVLGGGYTF.

This clone was detected many times. CDR3 in DNA: TGTGCCAGCAGCTTGGGACAGGGGGCTCCAGATACGCAGTATTTT. Translation gives CASSLGQGAPDTQYF. The J gene is TRBJ2-3, the V gene TRBV5-6; 10 bases align to TRBD1. Germline V gene lookup returns CDR1 SGHDT and CDR2 YYEEEE. V gave up 0 bases and J gave up 4 bases; unmatched junction bases: 2. The CDR3 spans 15 residues. Variable domain in full (rest from reference TRBV5-6 and TRBJ2-3): DAGVTQSPTHLIKTRGQQVTLRCSPKSGHDTVSWYQQALGQGPQFIFQYYEEEERQRGNFPDRFSGHQFPNYSSELNVNALLLGDSALYLCASSLGQGAPDTQYFGPGTRLTVL.

The chain couples TRBV9 to TRBJ2-3, with 7 bases aligning to TRBD2. The CDR3 extends over 16 amino acids. V shed 5 bases and J 5 bases; nucleotides not matched to a gene: 14. CDR1 is SGDLS and CDR2 is YYNGEE in the germline V gene. The CDR3 spells CASRESGGPAGDTQYF. The CDR3 DNA is TGTGCCAGCAGGGAGTCGGGAGGCCCGGCCGGAGATACGCAGTATTTT.

This sequence joins TRBV11-2 and TRBJ2-1; 13 bases align to TRBD2. The CDR3 sequence is 19 residues long. Germline loops: CDR1 SGHAT, CDR2 FQNNGV. The V segment lost 2 bases and the J segment 3 bases; nucleotides outside the gene matches: 10. This CDR3 is CASSLRTSGGTFGYNEQFF. CDR3 in DNA: TGTGCCAGCAGCTTAAGGACTAGCGGGGGTACCTTTGGCTACAATGAGCAGTTCTTC.

This clone was seen a few times. The chain uses TRBV5-1 and TRBJ1-1; D is possibly TRBD1 (6 bases). The CDR3 sequence is 12 residues long. Germline values: CDR1 SGHRS, CDR2 YFSETQ. V was cut by 0 bases and J by 11 bases, with 11 bases left in between. This CDR3 reads CASSLEQGDAFF. DNA of the CDR3: TGCGCCAGCAGCTTGGAACAGGGTGACGCTTTCTTT.

The count of this clone is one. V is TRBV6-5 and J is TRBJ1-5; D is undetermined. V lost 2 bases and J 2 bases, leaving 7 bases between the germline ends. The CDR3 spans 14 residues. Looked up from germline, CDR1 is MNHEY and CDR2 is SVGAGI. CDR3 sequence reads: CASSYGLGNQPQHF. The CDR3 region has the DNA TGTGCCAGCAGTTACGGCCTAGGCAATCAGCCCCAGCATTTT.